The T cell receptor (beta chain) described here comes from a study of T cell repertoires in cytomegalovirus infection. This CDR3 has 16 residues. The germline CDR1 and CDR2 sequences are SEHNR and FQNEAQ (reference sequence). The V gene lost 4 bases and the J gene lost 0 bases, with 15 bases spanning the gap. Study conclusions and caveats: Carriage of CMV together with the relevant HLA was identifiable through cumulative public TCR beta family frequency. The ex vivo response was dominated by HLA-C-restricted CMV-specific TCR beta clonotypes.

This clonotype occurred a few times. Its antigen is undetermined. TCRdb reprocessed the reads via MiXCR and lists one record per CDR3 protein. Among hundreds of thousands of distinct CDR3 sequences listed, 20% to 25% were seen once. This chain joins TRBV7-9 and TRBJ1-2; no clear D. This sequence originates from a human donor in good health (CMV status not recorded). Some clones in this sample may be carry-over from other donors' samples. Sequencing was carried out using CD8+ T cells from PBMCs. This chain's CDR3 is CASSSTDGRANYGYTF. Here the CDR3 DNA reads TGTGCCAGCAGCTCCACGGACGGGCGCGCTAACTATGGCTACACCTTC.